This entry lists 24 T cell receptor beta chains sequenced from one sample in a study of Graves' ophthalmopathy and Graves' hyperthyroidism. TCR beta CDR3 amplification used RNA transcripts. HTBI primers were employed in first-round RT-PCR, then a second-round multiplex PCR followed. In TCRdb, the multiplex PCR reads were re-called with MiXCR into one record per CDR3 protein. The sample holds 600,000 to 650,000 distinct CDR3 sequences, about 24% seen once. Material: peripheral blood. Receptor source: a young woman with stable Graves' hyperthyroidism. Some clones in this sample may be carry-over from other donors' samples.

The table lists this clonotype with many counts. The gene calls are TRBV28 and TRBJ2-7, with 8 bases matching TRBD1. The CDR3 length is 16 residues. The J segment lost 4 bases and the V segment lost 4 bases, leaving 12 bases of the junction unmatched. Germline CDR1 is MDHEN and CDR2 is SYDVKM. CDR3 coding DNA: TGTGCCAGCAGTTGGACCTACAGGGGGACCGGGTACGAGCAGTACTTC. It encodes CASSWTYRGTGYEQYF.

The V and J genes are TRBV19 and TRBJ1-2, with D possibly matching TRBD1 (6 bases). Germline V gene sequence: CDR1 LNHDA, CDR2 SQIVND (reference sequence). Trimming stripped 3 bases from V and 2 bases from J, with 16 bases between. The CDR3 contains 16 residues. The CDR3 is CASSIGANRENYGYTF. For the CDR3, the DNA is TGTGCCAGTAGTATCGGGGCGAACAGGGAGAACTATGGCTACACCTTC.

This clonotype was seen at least ten times. J is TRBJ1-2 and V is TRBV6-2 or TRBV6-3; D gene unclear. CDR3 length: 12 residues. The V and J ends lost 3 bases and 7 bases respectively, with 9 bases between them. Germline assignment: CDR1 MNHEY and CDR2 SVGEGT. CDR3 coding DNA: TGTGCCAGCAGTTATGAGGGAATTGGCTACACCTTC. The encoded protein is CASSYEGIGYTF.

This clonotype was seen more than once but under ten times. The J gene is TRBJ1-2, the V gene TRBV28; perhaps TRBD1 as D (6 bases). With 6 bases removed from V and 0 bases from J, the gap between germline ends came to 14 bases. CDR1 and CDR2 (germline): MDHEN, SYDVKM. The CDR3 contains 15 residues. The CDR3, as DNA: TGTGCCAGCAGCTCTACAGGGTTGGCTAACTATGGCTACACCTTC. Amino acid sequence: CASSSTGLANYGYTF.

The V call is TRBV19, the J call TRBJ2-5, with unresolved D. The CDR3 extends over 13 amino acids. Germline V lookup: CDR1 LNHDA, CDR2 SQIVND (reference sequence). V was clipped by 4 bases and J by 4 bases, with 10 bases between them. CDR3 DNA sequence: TGTGCCAGTAGTAGGGCCTATTTAGAGACCCAGTACTTC. It yields the protein CASSRAYLETQYF.

The chain employs TRBV2 and TRBJ1-1; 8 nucleotides match TRBD1. J lost 8 bases, V lost 10 bases, and 6 bases had no gene match. Germline assignment: CDR1 SNHLY and CDR2 FYNNEI. CDR3 length: 11 amino acids. Here the CDR3 reads CATERTGEAFF. In DNA, the CDR3 is TGTGCCACGGAAAGGACAGGGGAAGCTTTCTTT.

This clonotype occurred many times. The chain recombines TRBV4-2 with TRBJ2-7; TRBD2 agrees at 7 bases. Germline V gene sequence: CDR1 LGHNA, CDR2 YNFKEQ. V trimming: 1 base; J trimming: 4 bases; junction bases outside the gene matches: 7. CDR3 length equals 15 residues. CDR3 nucleotides: TGTGCCAGCAGCCAAGCCGCGGGAGTATTATACGAGCAGTACTTC. It is translated as CASSQAAGVLYEQYF.

This clonotype has ten or more counts. V and J are TRBV29-1 and TRBJ2-7, with D perhaps assigned TRBD1 or TRBD2 (6 bases each). Trimming cost V 4 bases and J 9 bases, with 22 bases left between them. The CDR3 consists of 14 residues. Looked up from germline, CDR1 is SQVTM and CDR2 is ANQGSEA. CDR3 DNA: TGCAGCGTTGCGGGGGAACAGGGTGGGTTCGGGCAGTACTTC. It specifies CSVAGEQGGFGQYF.

This clonotype was found a few times. The rearrangement uses TRBV19 and TRBJ1-1; possibly TRBD1 for D (6 bases). V lost 3 bases and J 4 bases, leaving 12 bases between the germline ends. The CDR3 runs 14 residues. Germline loops: CDR1 LNHDA, CDR2 SQIVND (reference sequence). The CDR3 sequence is CASSILQGPTEAFF. CDR3 bases: TGTGCCAGTAGTATCCTACAGGGTCCCACTGAAGCTTTCTTT.

This clonotype was recorded only once. This sequence joins TRBV6-5 and TRBJ1-2, with D unresolved. CDR3 length: 15 residues. The V and J ends lost 2 bases and 6 bases respectively, with 16 bases between them. Germline V lookup: CDR1 MNHEY, CDR2 SVGAGI. CDR3 sequence: CASSYGGLGLDGYTF. For the CDR3, the DNA is TGTGCCAGCAGTTACGGTGGTTTAGGGCTAGATGGCTACACCTTC.

This chain links TRBV4-1 with TRBJ1-2; 10 positions match TRBD1. This CDR3 has 15 residues. Germline lookup yields CDR1 MGHRA and CDR2 YSYEKL. V dropped 1 base and J dropped 5; count of bases not matched to a gene: 4. In DNA, the CDR3 is TGCGCCAGCAGCCAAGTGGACAGGGGGTGGTATGGCTACACCTTC. Translating it yields CASSQVDRGWYGYTF.

This clonotype has a handful of counts. This CDR3 is CASSQDEGLDTEAFF. CDR3 coding DNA: TGCGCCAGCAGCCAAGACGAGGGTCTGGACACTGAAGCTTTCTTT. V is TRBV4-1 and J is TRBJ1-1; D unclear. The V end was cut by 0 bases, the J end by 3 bases, with 11 bases between. The germline V gene encodes CDR1 MGHRA and CDR2 YSYEKL. The CDR3 is 15 amino acids.

This clonotype was seen only a few times. The CDR3 protein is CASSSRQAHTGELFF. As DNA, the CDR3 is TGTGCCAGCAGTTCCCGACAGGCGCACACCGGGGAGCTGTTTTTT. The rearrangement joins TRBV12-3 or TRBV12-4 to TRBJ2-2, with TRBD1 as a possible D gene (6 bases). There are 15 residues in the CDR3. V was trimmed by 4 bases and J by 3 bases, leaving 12 bases between them.

At least ten counts were recorded for this clonotype. The V call is TRBV27, the J call TRBJ1-5, with TRBD1 matching 8 bases. The CDR3 has 15 residues. The V gene end was trimmed by 0 bases and the J gene end by 2 bases; junction bases not matched to a gene: 0. The V gene's germline CDR1 is MNHEY and CDR2 SMNVEV (reference sequence). The CDR3 nucleotides read TGTGCCAGCAGTTTATCGACAGGGGGCAATCAGCCCCAGCATTTT. Translated, it gives CASSLSTGGNQPQHF.

This clonotype has at least ten counts. This may stem from a read error, because a much larger clone lies one nucleotide away. The chain links TRBV15 to TRBJ2-5, with 7 nucleotides matching TRBD2. Germline CDR1 is LNHNV and CDR2 is YYDKDF (reference sequence). The CDR3 is 16 residues long. V trimming: 6 bases; J trimming: 4 bases; junction bases outside the gene matches: 14. In nucleotides, the CDR3 is TGTGCCACCAGGACTAGCAGGAGACGGAGTGGAGAGACCCAGTACTTC. Its translation: CATRTSRRRSGETQYF.

In this sample, this clonotype turned up a few times. CDR3 sequence reads: CASSPGVFEGYTF. Here the CDR3 DNA reads TGCGCCAGCAGCCCCGGGGTGTTCGAGGGCTACACCTTC. The rearrangement uses TRBV5-1 and TRBJ1-2, with unresolved D. The CDR3 is made up of 13 amino acids. The germline V gene encodes CDR1 SGHRS and CDR2 YFSETQ. Trimming left V 4 bases short and J 8 bases short, with 15 bases between.

Details on this clonotype: A much larger clone lies a single base off, so this may be a read error. V gene TRBV28 combines with J gene TRBJ2-2; maybe TRBD1 (6 bases). The CDR3 covers 13 residues. Germline V gene lookup returns CDR1 MDHEN and CDR2 SYDVKM. V was trimmed by 6 bases and J by 3 bases, leaving 8 bases between them. CDR3 DNA sequence: TGTGCCAGCAGGGACAGTTACACCGGGGAGCTGTTTTTT. Amino acid sequence: CASRDSYTGELFF.

This clonotype has at least ten counts. The chain uses TRBV20-1 and TRBJ2-2, with D tentatively TRBD2 (5 bases). The CDR3 runs 12 residues. V lost 7 bases, J lost 1 base, and 7 bases lay in between. Per germline, CDR1 DFQATT and CDR2 SNEGSKA (reference sequence). This CDR3 reads CSGTLNTGELFF. CDR3 nucleotides: TGCAGTGGGACTTTGAACACCGGGGAGCTGTTTTTT.

This chain joins TRBV5-1 and TRBJ2-2; D gene ambiguous. Trimming stripped 5 bases from V and 1 base from J, with 9 bases between. Per the germline V gene, CDR1 is SGHRS and CDR2 is YFSETQ. This CDR3 spans 14 amino acids. Here the CDR3 DNA reads TGCGCCAGCAGTTCCGTCTTGAACACCGGGGAGCTGTTTTTT. Its protein product is CASSSVLNTGELFF.

This clonotype was detected a few times. V usage is TRBV9 and J usage is TRBJ1-6; no reliable D call. The CDR3 has 15 residues. The ends were cut back, 3 bases at V and 7 bases at J, with 14 bases in the middle. The germline V gene has CDR1 SGDLS and CDR2 YYNGEE. CDR3 bases: TGTGCCAGCAGCGAGGGAAGTTCGGGGAATTCACCCCTCCACTTT. Its protein is CASSEGSSGNSPLHF.

The chain combines TRBV30 with TRBJ1-6, with D perhaps matching TRBD1 (6 bases). Germline-derived CDR1 and CDR2 are GTSNPN and SVGIG (reference sequence). The V end lost 2 bases, the J end lost 3 bases, and 17 bases lay between the germline ends. The length of the CDR3 is 17 residues. CDR3 DNA: TGTGCCTGGAGTCCACCAGGGGTCAGTCACTATAATTCACCCCTCCACTTT. This encodes CAWSPPGVSHYNSPLHF.

The chain couples TRBV15 to TRBJ1-5; D is ambiguous. V was trimmed by 3 bases and J by 2 bases, leaving 5 bases between them. Germline V gene lookup returns CDR1 LNHNV and CDR2 YYDKDF (reference sequence). The CDR3 sequence is 13 residues long. CDR3 loop: CATSRDGNQPQHF. For the CDR3, the DNA is TGTGCCACCAGCAGGGACGGCAATCAGCCCCAGCATTTT.

The table lists this clonotype with many counts. J is TRBJ1-1 and V is TRBV20-1, with 7 bases fitting TRBD1. V lost 5 bases to trimming and J lost 5 bases; unmatched junction nucleotides: 8. The germline V gene encodes CDR1 DFQATT and CDR2 SNEGSKA (reference sequence). The CDR3 is 13 residues long. The DNA of the CDR3 is TGCAGTGCTCCTCCCCCAGGGGGGACTGAAGCTTTCTTT. As protein: CSAPPPGGTEAFF.

This clonotype was seen at least ten times. The CDR3 bases are TGTGCCAGTAGTATCGACAGCTCTGGGGCCAACGTCCTGACTTTC. Protein product: CASSIDSSGANVLTF. The chain carries TRBV19 and TRBJ2-6, with D possibly matching TRBD1 (5 bases). The CDR3 has 15 residues. Germline V CDR1 and CDR2: LNHDA, SQIVND (reference sequence). V dropped 3 bases and J dropped 0 bases, with 6 bases sitting between them.